This TCR beta chain was observed in a study of blood T cell repertoires in COVID-19. Study in general: There were acute and convalescent COVID-19 samples, and they came from the United States, Italy and Spain. From T cells, B-cell-depleted T cells, or PBMCs came the material, which was cDNA or gDNA.

Germline-derived CDR1 and CDR2 are MNHEY and SVGEGT. This CDR3 spans 15 amino acids. Between the trimmed V and J ends, which lost 2 bases and 0 bases, there was a span of 11 bases. Original processing methods: Reference gene primer amplification in the assay estimated nucleated cell counts. Clones were sequenced by immunoSEQ multiplex PCR, and TCRdb holds only the in-frame ones, with some missing. The D gene and trimming were derived from the DNA, and the V and J assignments and clone size from that table. There are just under 90,000 clones in the sample; 72% occur only once, and roughly an eighth lies in the top ten.

The origin of this receptor is an elderly woman with acute or convalescent COVID-19. Sequenced material: peripheral blood. The J gene is TRBJ2-7, the V gene TRBV6-2 or TRBV6-3; TRBD2 might be the D (6 bases). CDR3 bases: TGTGCCAGCAGTTACGGGGCGGGGTCCTCCTACGAGCAGTACTTC. Protein: CASSYGAGSSYEQYF.